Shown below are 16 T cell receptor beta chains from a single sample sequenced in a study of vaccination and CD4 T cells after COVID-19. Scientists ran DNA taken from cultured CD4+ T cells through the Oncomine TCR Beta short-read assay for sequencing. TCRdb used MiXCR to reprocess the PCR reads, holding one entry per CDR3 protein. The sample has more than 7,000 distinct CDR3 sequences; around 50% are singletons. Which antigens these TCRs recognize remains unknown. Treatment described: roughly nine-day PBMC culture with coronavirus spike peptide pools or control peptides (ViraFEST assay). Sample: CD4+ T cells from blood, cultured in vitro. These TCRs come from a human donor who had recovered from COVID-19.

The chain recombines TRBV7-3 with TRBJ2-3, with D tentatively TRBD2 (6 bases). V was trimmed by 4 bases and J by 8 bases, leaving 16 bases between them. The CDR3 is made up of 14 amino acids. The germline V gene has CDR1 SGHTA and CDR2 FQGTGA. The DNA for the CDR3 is TGTGCCAGCAGCTCCCTAGGTGTGGGGGGTACGCAGTATTTT. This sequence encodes CASSSLGVGGTQYF.

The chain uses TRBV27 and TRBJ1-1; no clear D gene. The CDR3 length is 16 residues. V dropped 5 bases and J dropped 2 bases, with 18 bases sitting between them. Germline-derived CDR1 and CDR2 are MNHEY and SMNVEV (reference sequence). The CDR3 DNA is TGTGCCAGCAGTCGGGATCTGGGAGGACGCAACACTGAAGCTTTCTTT. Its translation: CASSRDLGGRNTEAFF.

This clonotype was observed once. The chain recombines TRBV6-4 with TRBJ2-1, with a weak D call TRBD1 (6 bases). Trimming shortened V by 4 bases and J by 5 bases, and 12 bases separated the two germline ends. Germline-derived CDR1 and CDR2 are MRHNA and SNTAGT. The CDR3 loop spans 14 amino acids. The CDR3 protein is CASSGTARDNEQFF. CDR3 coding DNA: TGTGCCAGCAGTGGGACAGCAAGAGACAATGAGCAGTTCTTC.

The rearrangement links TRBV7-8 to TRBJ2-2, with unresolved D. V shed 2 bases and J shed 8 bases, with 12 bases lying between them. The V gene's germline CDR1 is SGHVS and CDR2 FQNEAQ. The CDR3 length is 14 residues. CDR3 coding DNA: TGTGCCAGCAGCTTAACCCCAGCCGCAGGGGAGCTGTTTTTT. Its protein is CASSLTPAAGELFF.

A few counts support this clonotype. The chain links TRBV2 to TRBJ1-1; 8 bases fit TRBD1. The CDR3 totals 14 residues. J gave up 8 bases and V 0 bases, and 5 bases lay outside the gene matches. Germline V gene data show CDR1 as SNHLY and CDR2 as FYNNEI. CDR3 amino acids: CASSEAWQGAEAFF. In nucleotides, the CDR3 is TGTGCCAGCAGTGAAGCATGGCAGGGGGCGGAAGCTTTCTTT.

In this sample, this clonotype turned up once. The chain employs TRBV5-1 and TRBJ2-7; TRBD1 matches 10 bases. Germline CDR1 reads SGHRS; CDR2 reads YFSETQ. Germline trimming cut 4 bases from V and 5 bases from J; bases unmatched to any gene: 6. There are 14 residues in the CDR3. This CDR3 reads CASSRGQGFDEQYF. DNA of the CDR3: TGCGCCAGCAGCCGGGGACAGGGGTTCGACGAGCAGTACTTC.

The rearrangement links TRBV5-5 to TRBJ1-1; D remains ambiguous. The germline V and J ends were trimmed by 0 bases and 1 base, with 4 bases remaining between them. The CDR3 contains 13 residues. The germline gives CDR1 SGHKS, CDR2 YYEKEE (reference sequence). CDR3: CASSLDQNTEAFF. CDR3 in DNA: TGTGCCAGCAGCTTGGATCAGAACACTGAAGCTTTCTTT.

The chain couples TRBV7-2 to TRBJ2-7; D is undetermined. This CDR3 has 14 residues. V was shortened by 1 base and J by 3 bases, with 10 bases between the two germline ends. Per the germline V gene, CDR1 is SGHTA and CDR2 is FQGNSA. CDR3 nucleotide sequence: TGTGCCAGCAGCTTAGAGTATTCCAGCTACGAGCAGTACTTC. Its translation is CASSLEYSSYEQYF.

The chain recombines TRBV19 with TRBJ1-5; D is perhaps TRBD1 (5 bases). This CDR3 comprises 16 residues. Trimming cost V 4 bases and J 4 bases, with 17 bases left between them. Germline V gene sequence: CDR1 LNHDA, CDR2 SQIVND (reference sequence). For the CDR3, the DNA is TGTGCCAGTAGTACTCCGAGAGGACACGTAAATCAGCCCCAGCATTTT. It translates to CASSTPRGHVNQPQHF.

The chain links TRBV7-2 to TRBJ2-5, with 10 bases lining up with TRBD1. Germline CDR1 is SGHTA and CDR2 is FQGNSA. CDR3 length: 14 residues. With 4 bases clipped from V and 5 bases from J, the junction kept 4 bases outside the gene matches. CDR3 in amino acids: CASSSTGGRETQYF. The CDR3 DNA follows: TGTGCCAGCAGCTCGACAGGGGGCCGGGAGACCCAGTACTTC.

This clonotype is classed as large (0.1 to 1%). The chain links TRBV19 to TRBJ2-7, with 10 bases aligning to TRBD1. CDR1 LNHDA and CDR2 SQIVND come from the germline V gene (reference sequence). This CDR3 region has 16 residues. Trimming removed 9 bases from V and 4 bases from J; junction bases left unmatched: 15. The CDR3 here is CARRQGARAKIYEQYF. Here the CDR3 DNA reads TGTGCCAGGAGACAGGGGGCGCGCGCTAAGATTTACGAGCAGTACTTC. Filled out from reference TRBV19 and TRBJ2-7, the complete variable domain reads DGGITQSPKYLFRKEGQNVTLSCEQNLNHDAMYWYRQDPGQGLRLIYYSQIVNDFQKGDIAEGYSVSREKKESFPLTVTSAQKNPTAFYLCARRQGARAKIYEQYFGPGTRLTVT.

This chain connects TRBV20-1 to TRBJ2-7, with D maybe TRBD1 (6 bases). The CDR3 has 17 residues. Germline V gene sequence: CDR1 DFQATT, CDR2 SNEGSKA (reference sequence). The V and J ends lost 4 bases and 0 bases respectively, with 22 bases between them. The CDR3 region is CSATPGGHPHFSYEQYF. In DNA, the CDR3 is TGCAGTGCTACCCCTGGGGGACACCCGCATTTCTCCTACGAGCAGTACTTC.

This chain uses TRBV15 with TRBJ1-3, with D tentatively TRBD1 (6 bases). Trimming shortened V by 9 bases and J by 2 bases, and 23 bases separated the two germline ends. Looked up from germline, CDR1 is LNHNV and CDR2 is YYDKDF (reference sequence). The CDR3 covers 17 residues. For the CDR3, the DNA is TGTGCCACTCAACCGGGGGGGGCCCAATCCACTGGAAACACCATATATTTT. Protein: CATQPGGAQSTGNTIYF.

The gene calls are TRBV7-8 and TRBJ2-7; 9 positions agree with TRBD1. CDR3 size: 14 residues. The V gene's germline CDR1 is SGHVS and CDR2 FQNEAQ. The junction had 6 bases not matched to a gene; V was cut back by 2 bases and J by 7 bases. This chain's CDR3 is CASSLRQGGGEQYF. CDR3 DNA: TGTGCCAGCAGCTTACGACAGGGGGGGGGTGAGCAGTACTTC.

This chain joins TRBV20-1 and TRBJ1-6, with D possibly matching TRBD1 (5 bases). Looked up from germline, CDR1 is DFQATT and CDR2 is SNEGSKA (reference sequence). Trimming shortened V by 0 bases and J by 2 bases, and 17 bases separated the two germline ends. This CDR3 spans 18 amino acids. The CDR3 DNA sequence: TGCAGTGCTAGAGATGCGGACGCCGGAGGGGCCTATAATTCACCCCTCCACTTT. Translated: CSARDADAGGAYNSPLHF.

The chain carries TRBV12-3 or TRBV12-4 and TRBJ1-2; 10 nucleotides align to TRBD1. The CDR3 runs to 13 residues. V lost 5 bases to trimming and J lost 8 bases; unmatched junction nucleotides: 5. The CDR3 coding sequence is TGTGCCAGCAGTCCAGGGACAGGGGTCGGCTACACCTTC. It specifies CASSPGTGVGYTF.